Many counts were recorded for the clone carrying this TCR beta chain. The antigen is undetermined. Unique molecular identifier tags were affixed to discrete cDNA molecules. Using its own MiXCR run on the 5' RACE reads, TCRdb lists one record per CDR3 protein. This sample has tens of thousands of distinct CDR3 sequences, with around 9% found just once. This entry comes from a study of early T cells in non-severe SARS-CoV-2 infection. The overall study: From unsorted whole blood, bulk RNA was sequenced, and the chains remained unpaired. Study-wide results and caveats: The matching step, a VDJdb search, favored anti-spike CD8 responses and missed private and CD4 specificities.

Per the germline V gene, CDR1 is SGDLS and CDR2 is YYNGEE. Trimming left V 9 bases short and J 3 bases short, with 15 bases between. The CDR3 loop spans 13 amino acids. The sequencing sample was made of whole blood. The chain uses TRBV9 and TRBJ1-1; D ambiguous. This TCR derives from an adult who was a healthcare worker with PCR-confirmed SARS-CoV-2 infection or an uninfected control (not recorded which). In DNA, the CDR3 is TGTGCCACATCCCGGAGTGGTGACACTGAAGCTTTCTTT. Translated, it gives CATSRSGDTEAFF.